These 22 T cell receptor beta chains came from one sample sequenced in a study of siplizumab effects on memory and regulatory T cells. The method was immunoSEQ multiplex PCR; TCRdb's version includes in-frame clones alone and lacks a portion of them. The data hold 80,000 to 130,000 clones, with about 90% observed a single time. Sequencing was carried out using Tregs sorted from blood. The receptors were gathered from a human donor in good health.

About this clone itself: The junction and the germline gene differ at one end; a read error may be behind it. V usage is TRBV5-1 and J usage is TRBJ2-3; tentatively, D is TRBD2 (5 bases). CDR3 length equals 17 residues. The germline V gene encodes CDR1 SGHRS and CDR2 YFSETQ. The CDR3 nucleotides read TGCGCCAGCAGCTTAGGCCTGGGGAGCGGTATCACAGATACGCGGTATTTT. This gives the protein CASSLGLGSGITDTRYF.

The rearrangement uses TRBV2 and TRBJ2-5; D may be TRBD1 or TRBD2 (5 bases each). The end of the DNA fits TRBJ2-7 better, so the J call may be wrong. The CDR3 totals 12 residues. From germline, CDR1 is SNHLY and CDR2 FYNNEI. The CDR3 sequence: CARDRDAYEQYF. CDR3 in DNA: TGTGCCAGAGACCGGGACGCCTACGAGCAGTACTTC.

The CDR3 DNA reads as TGTGCCACCAGCAGATTTGGGGCGGGAGGGCCGGAGGAGACCCAGTACTTC. Its protein is CATSRFGAGGPEETQYF. This chain links TRBV15 with TRBJ2-5; 9 nucleotides line up with TRBD2. V trimming: 2 bases; J trimming: 5 bases; junction bases outside the gene matches: 12. The CDR3 contains 17 residues. Germline V gene lookup returns CDR1 LNHNV and CDR2 YYDKDF (reference sequence).

The chain is built from TRBV18 and TRBJ1-1, with TRBD1 matching 10 bases. This CDR3 contains 17 residues. With V trimmed by 3 bases and J by 4 bases, 11 bases remained unmatched. Germline CDR1 reads KGHSH; CDR2 reads LQKENI. CDR3 nucleotide sequence: TGTGCCAGCTCACCCGGGACAGGGGCCAACGCAGGCACTGAAGCTTTCTTT. Translation gives CASSPGTGANAGTEAFF. The full variable domain, in which reference TRBV18 and TRBJ1-1 provide the parts outside the CDR3, is NAGVMQNPRHLVRRRGQEARLRCSPMKGHSHVYWYRQLPEEGLKFMVYLQKENIIDESGMPKERFSAEFPKEGPSILRIQQVVRGDSAAYFCASSPGTGANAGTEAFFGQGTRLTVV.

This chain uses TRBV5-1 with TRBJ1-1; 7 nucleotides match TRBD1. The CDR3 has 15 residues. V lost 4 bases, J lost 5 bases, and 11 bases stayed unmatched. Germline V gives CDR1 SGHRS, CDR2 YFSETQ. The CDR3 DNA follows: TGCGCCAGCAGCGGCCCGACAGGGCTGGGAACTGAAGCTTTCTTT. It codes for CASSGPTGLGTEAFF.

This chain links TRBV15 with TRBJ2-5; maybe TRBD2 (5 bases). V was clipped by 5 bases and J by 5 bases, with 6 bases between them. The CDR3 sequence is 11 residues long. Germline values: CDR1 LNHNV, CDR2 YYDKDF (reference sequence). The CDR3 DNA reads TGTGCCACCAGCCCGGGGGAGACCCAGTACTTC. It is translated as CATSPGETQYF.

This clone occurred once. For the CDR3, the DNA is TGTGCCAGTAGTAGCGGGAGGGCCATGCATGAGCAGTTCTTC. Amino acid sequence: CASSSGRAMHEQFF. This chain connects TRBV19 to TRBJ2-1; 9 nucleotides align to TRBD2. The V gene end was trimmed by 4 bases and the J gene end by 8 bases; junction bases not matched to a gene: 6. The V gene's germline CDR1 is LNHDA and CDR2 SQIVND (reference sequence). The CDR3 spans 14 residues. The full variable domain, rest sourced from reference TRBV19 and TRBJ2-1, is DGGITQSPKYLFRKEGQNVTLSCEQNLNHDAMYWYRQDPGQGLRLIYYSQIVNDFQKGDIAEGYSVSREKKESFPLTVTSAQKNPTAFYLCASSSGRAMHEQFFGPGTRLTVL.

The rearrangement links TRBV7-9 to TRBJ1-4, with TRBD1 as a possible D gene (5 bases). The V gene's germline CDR1 is SEHNR and CDR2 FQNEAQ (reference sequence). V was shortened by 4 bases and J by 8 bases, with 17 bases between the two germline ends. This CDR3 spans 15 amino acids. CDR3 residues: CASSSLRGIGEKLFF. The CDR3 DNA reads as TGTGCCAGCAGCTCCCTCCGGGGCATAGGGGAAAAACTGTTTTTT.

The rearrangement uses TRBV29-1 and TRBJ1-1; D uncertain. Germline loops: CDR1 SQVTM, CDR2 ANQGSEA. The germline V and J ends were trimmed by 4 bases and 1 base, with 10 bases remaining between them. CDR3 length: 13 amino acids. CDR3 loop: CSVVEMSNTEAFF. As DNA, the CDR3 is TGCAGCGTTGTGGAGATGTCGAACACTGAAGCTTTCTTT.

This chain connects TRBV7-9 to TRBJ1-1; 7 nucleotides line up with TRBD1. The CDR3 extends over 14 amino acids. The V gene's germline CDR1 is SEHNR and CDR2 FQNEAQ (reference sequence). V trimming: 4 bases; J trimming: 1 base; junction bases outside the gene matches: 3. As DNA, the CDR3 is TGTGCCAGCAGCTGGAGGACAGGGAACACTGAAGCTTTCTTT. This encodes CASSWRTGNTEAFF.

Only one count was recorded for this clone. The V call is TRBV12-5, the J call TRBJ1-1; 8 bases fit TRBD1. V lost 4 bases, J lost 0 bases, and 10 bases stayed unmatched. This CDR3 is built from 17 residues. Looked up from germline, CDR1 is LGHNT and CDR2 is FRNRAP. CDR3 bases: TGTGCTAGTGGTTCCACGGACAGGGCGGTGGTGAACACTGAAGCTTTCTTT. Translated: CASGSTDRAVVNTEAFF.

This clone was seen only a few times. The rearrangement uses TRBV20-1 and TRBJ2-5; 7 nucleotides agree with TRBD2. Germline lookup yields CDR1 DFQATT and CDR2 SNEGSKA (reference sequence). The trim removed 5 bases at V and 5 bases at J, leaving 2 bases unmatched. The CDR3 spans 11 residues. The DNA of the CDR3 is TGCAGTGCTGTGGGAGGGGAGACCCAGTACTTC. This sequence encodes CSAVGGETQYF.

V usage is TRBV6-6 and J usage is TRBJ2-3; D may be TRBD2 (5 bases). V was pared by 11 bases and J by 4 bases, with 16 bases between. The CDR3 spans 13 residues. Germline CDR1 is MNHNY and CDR2 is SVGAGI (reference sequence). The DNA of the CDR3 is TGTGCCGCTCAGCGGCGTTCGGCAGATACGCAGTATTTT. This gives the protein CAAQRRSADTQYF.

The chain carries TRBV19 and TRBJ1-5; TRBD1 matches 8 bases. The V gene's germline CDR1 is LNHDA and CDR2 SQIVND (reference sequence). This CDR3 is built from 14 residues. V trimming: 6 bases; J trimming: 4 bases; junction bases outside the gene matches: 5. The CDR3 reads CASRAGTGNQPQHF. CDR3 nucleotide sequence: TGTGCCAGTAGAGCCGGGACAGGAAATCAGCCCCAGCATTTT. Filled out from reference TRBV19 and TRBJ1-5, the complete variable domain reads DGGITQSPKYLFRKEGQNVTLSCEQNLNHDAMYWYRQDPGQGLRLIYYSQIVNDFQKGDIAEGYSVSREKKESFPLTVTSAQKNPTAFYLCASRAGTGNQPQHFGDGTRLSIL.

This clone counts as medium-sized (0.01 to 0.1%). The chain employs TRBV7-9 and TRBJ1-1; D is uncertain. The CDR3 consists of 13 residues. V shed 4 bases and J shed 1 base, with 7 bases lying between them. Germline values: CDR1 SEHNR, CDR2 FQNEAQ (reference sequence). The CDR3 spells CASSYGGNTEAFF. The CDR3 DNA reads as TGTGCCAGCAGCTATGGAGGGAACACTGAAGCTTTCTTT.

The chain has TRBV7-6 and TRBJ1-1; D gene ambiguous. Trimming shortened V by 4 bases and J by 7 bases, and 13 bases separated the two germline ends. CDR1 is SGHVS and CDR2 is FNYEAQ in the germline V gene. This CDR3 has 13 residues. CDR3 region: CASSSPELGEAFF. Here the CDR3 DNA reads TGTGCCAGCAGCTCACCTGAACTTGGTGAAGCTTTCTTT.

The genes are TRBV14 and TRBJ1-1, with D possibly being TRBD1 (6 bases). V was clipped by 4 bases and J by 7 bases, with 10 bases between them. CDR3 length: 12 residues. Germline V CDR1 and CDR2: SGHDN, FVKESK. CDR3 sequence (DNA): TGTGCCAGCAGCCTCGACAGGATTGAAGCTTTCTTT. Residues: CASSLDRIEAFF.

This clone has just a few counts. The chain is built from TRBV6-1 and TRBJ1-3; D not certain. The V gene's germline CDR1 is MNHNS and CDR2 SASEGT. The CDR3 extends over 11 amino acids. Trimming left V 7 bases short and J 7 bases short, with 8 bases between. Written as DNA, the CDR3 is TGTGCCAGCAAGATACGGAACACCATATATTTT. Residues: CASKIRNTIYF.

The V and J genes are TRBV6-1 and TRBJ2-7; D not certain. CDR1 and CDR2 from the germline V gene are MNHNS and SASEGT. V lost 8 bases to trimming and J lost 4 bases, with 9 bases between them. The CDR3 contains 11 residues. The CDR3 DNA is TGTGCCAGCGGCGACAAGTACGAGCAGTACTTC. Protein sequence: CASGDKYEQYF.

This chain joins TRBV11-3 and TRBJ2-1; 12 bases are a match to TRBD2. This CDR3 comprises 16 residues. Trimming removed 1 base from V and 4 bases from J; junction bases left unmatched: 2. Germline CDR1 SGHNT, CDR2 YENEEA. The CDR3 nucleotides read TGTGCCAGCAGCTTAGGACTAGCGGGAGCGTACAATGAGCAGTTCTTC. This translates into CASSLGLAGAYNEQFF. Full variable domain (remainder filled in from reference TRBV11-3 and TRBJ2-1): EAGVVQSPRYKIIEKKQPVAFWCNPISGHNTLYWYLQNLGQGPELLIRYENEEAVDDSQLPKDRFSAERLKGVDSTLKIQPAELGDSAVYLCASSLGLAGAYNEQFFGPGTRLTVL.

The V gene is TRBV19, the J gene TRBJ2-7; no firm D call. This CDR3 has 15 amino acids. Per germline, CDR1 LNHDA and CDR2 SQIVND (reference sequence). Trimming stripped 3 bases from V and 2 bases from J, with 14 bases between. CDR3 coding DNA: TGTGCCAGTAGTATCCGGCCGGCTACAGCCTACGAGCAGTACTTC. It specifies CASSIRPATAYEQYF.

This chain connects TRBV19 to TRBJ2-7; 8 bases agree with TRBD2. This CDR3 spans 14 amino acids. CDR1 LNHDA and CDR2 SQIVND come from the germline V gene (reference sequence). With 3 bases clipped from V and 8 bases from J, the junction kept 9 bases outside the gene matches. The CDR3 loop reads CASSISGAGEKQYF. CDR3 DNA: TGTGCCAGTAGTATTTCGGGAGCGGGAGAAAAGCAGTACTTC. The entire variable domain, with the rest obtained from reference TRBV19 and TRBJ2-7, is as follows: DGGITQSPKYLFRKEGQNVTLSCEQNLNHDAMYWYRQDPGQGLRLIYYSQIVNDFQKGDIAEGYSVSREKKESFPLTVTSAQKNPTAFYLCASSISGAGEKQYFGPGTRLTVT.